The clone carrying this TCR beta chain appeared many times. What it recognizes is unknown. This sample is drawn from a study of human T cells and chemical hapten exposure. On the study more broadly: An area of 2 cm by 2 to 2.5 cm on upper inner arm skin received 2% DPC for sensitization. Study-level findings and limits: TCRs at high frequency, those above 1 in 1000, did not change with DPC sensitization.

CDR3 length: 14 amino acids. CDR1 is DFQATT, CDR2 SNEGSKA, per germline (reference sequence). V was clipped by 6 bases and J by 4 bases; unmatched bases: 6. Time point of the sample: patch test 1, 2 weeks after DPC sensitization. Described treatment: therapeutic diphenylcyclopropenone sensitization with weekly scalp DPC. Patch tests were applied only after blood draws. Via MiXCR, TCRdb re-called the RACE reads, giving one row per CDR3 protein. The sample holds fewer than 130,000 distinct CDR3 sequences, 8% to 13% seen once. The chain is built from TRBV20-1 and TRBJ2-5, with 12 bases matching TRBD2. The material sequenced was whole blood, taken in connection with sensitization to the hapten diphenylcyclopropenone (DPC). The receptor's source is a woman between 40 and 50 years old with alopecia areata. Some clones in this sample may be carry-over from other donors' samples. In DNA form, the CDR3 reads TGCAGTGCAAGGAGGACTAGCGGGGTAGAGACCCAGTACTTC. Protein: CSARRTSGVETQYF.